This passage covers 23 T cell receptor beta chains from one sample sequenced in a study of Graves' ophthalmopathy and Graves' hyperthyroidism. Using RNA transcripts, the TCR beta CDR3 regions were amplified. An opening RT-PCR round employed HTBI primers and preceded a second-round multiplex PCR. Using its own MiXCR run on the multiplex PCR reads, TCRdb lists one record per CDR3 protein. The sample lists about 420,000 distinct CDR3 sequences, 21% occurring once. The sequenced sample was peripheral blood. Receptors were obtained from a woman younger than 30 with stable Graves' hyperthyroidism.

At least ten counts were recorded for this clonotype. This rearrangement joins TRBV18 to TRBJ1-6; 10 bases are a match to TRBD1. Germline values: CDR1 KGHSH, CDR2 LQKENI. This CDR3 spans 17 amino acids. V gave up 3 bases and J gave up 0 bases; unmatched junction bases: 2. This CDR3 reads CASSPTGGSSYNSPLHF. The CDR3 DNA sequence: TGTGCCAGCTCACCGACAGGGGGCAGCTCCTATAATTCACCCCTCCACTTT.

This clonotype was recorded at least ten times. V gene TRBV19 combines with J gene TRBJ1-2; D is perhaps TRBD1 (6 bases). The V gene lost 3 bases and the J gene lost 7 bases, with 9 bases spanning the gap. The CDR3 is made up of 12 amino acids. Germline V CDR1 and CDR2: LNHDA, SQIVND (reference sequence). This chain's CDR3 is CASSIEGVGYTF. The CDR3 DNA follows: TGTGCCAGTAGTATTGAGGGGGTTGGCTACACCTTC.

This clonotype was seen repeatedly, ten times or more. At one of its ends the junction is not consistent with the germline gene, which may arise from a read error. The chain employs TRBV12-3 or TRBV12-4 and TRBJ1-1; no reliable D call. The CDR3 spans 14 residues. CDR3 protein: CASRPRRVNAEAFF. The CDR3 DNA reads TGTGCCAGCAGGCCTCGGAGGGTGAACGCTGAAGCTTTCTTT.

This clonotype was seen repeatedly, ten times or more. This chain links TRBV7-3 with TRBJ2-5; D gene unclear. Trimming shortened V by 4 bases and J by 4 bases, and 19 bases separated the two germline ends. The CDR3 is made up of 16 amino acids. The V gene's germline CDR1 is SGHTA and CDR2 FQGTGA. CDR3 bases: TGTGCCAGCAGCTCCCTTCCAGACCACGACTCAGAGACCCAGTACTTC. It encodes CASSSLPDHDSETQYF.

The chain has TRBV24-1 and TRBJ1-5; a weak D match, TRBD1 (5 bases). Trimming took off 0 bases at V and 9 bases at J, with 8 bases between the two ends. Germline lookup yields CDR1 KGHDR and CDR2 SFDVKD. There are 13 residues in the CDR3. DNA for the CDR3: TGTGCCACCAGTGATTTGCACCAGGGGCCCCAGCATTTT. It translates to CATSDLHQGPQHF.

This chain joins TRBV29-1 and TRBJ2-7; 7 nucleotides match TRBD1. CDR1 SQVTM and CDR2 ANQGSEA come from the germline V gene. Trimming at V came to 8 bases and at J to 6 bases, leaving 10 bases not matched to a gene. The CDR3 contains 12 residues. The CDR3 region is CSTSHRGSEQYF. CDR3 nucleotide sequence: TGCAGCACATCGCACAGGGGATCCGAGCAGTACTTC.

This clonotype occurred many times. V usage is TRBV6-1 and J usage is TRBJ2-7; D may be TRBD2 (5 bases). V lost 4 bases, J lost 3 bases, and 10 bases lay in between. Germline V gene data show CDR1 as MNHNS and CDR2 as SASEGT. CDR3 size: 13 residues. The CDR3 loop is CASSGAGLYEQYF. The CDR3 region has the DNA TGTGCCAGCAGTGGGGCGGGCCTCTACGAGCAGTACTTC.

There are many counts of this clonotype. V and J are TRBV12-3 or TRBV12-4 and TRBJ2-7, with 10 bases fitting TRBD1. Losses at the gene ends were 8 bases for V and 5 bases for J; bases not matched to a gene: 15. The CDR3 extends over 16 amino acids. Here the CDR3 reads CASPPTVGQGIDEQYF. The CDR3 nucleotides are TGTGCCAGCCCTCCGACCGTGGGACAGGGGATCGACGAGCAGTACTTC.

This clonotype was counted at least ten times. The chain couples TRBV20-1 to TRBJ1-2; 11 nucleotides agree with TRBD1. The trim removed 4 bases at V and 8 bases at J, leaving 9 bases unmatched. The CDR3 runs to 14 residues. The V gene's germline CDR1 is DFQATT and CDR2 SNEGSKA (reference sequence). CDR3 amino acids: CSATPGQGVRGYTF. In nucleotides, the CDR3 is TGCAGTGCTACACCGGGACAGGGGGTTCGCGGCTACACCTTC.

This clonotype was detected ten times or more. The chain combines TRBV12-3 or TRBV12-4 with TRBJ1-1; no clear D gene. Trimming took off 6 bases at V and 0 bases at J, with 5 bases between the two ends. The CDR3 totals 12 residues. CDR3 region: CASSTLNTEAFF. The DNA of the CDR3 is TGTGCCAGCAGCACCTTGAACACTGAAGCTTTCTTT.

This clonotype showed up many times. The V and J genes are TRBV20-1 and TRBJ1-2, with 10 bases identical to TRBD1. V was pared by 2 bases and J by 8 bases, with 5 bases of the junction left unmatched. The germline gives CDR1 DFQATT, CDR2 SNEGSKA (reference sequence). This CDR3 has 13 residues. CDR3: CSARPDRGLGYTF. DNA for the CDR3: TGCAGTGCTAGACCCGACAGGGGGCTCGGCTACACCTTC.

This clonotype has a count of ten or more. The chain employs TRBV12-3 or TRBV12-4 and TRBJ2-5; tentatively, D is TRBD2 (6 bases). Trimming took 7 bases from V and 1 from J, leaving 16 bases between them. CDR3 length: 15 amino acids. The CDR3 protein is CASTPPGVGQETQYF. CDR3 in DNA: TGTGCCAGCACCCCCCCGGGGGTGGGCCAAGAGACCCAGTACTTC.

DNA of the CDR3: TGCAGCGTTGGGGGCGGGAGGGGATACGAGCAGTACTTC. Its protein product is CSVGGGRGYEQYF. The rearrangement joins TRBV29-1 to TRBJ2-7; 9 bases agree with TRBD2. The V and J ends lost 4 bases and 4 bases, in that order; junction bases with no gene match: 5. Germline values: CDR1 SQVTM, CDR2 ANQGSEA. This CDR3 has 13 amino acids.

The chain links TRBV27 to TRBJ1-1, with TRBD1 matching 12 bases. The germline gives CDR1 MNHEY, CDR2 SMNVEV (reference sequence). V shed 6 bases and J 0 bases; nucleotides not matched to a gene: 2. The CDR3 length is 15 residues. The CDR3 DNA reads TGTGCCAGCAGGAGGGACAGGGGGCTGAACACTGAAGCTTTCTTT. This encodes CASRRDRGLNTEAFF.

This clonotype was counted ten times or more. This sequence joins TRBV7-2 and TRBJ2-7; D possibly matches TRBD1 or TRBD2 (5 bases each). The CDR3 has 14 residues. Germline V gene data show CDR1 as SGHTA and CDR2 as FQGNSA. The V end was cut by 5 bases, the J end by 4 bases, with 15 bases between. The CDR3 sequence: CASSRDGGPYEQYF. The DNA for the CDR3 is TGTGCCAGCAGCCGGGACGGTGGCCCTTACGAGCAGTACTTC.

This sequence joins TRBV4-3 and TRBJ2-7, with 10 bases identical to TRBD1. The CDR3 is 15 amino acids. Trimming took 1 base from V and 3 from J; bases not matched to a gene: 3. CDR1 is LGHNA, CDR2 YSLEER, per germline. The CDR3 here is CASSQGDRGLYEQYF. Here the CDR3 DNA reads TGCGCCAGCAGCCAAGGGGACAGGGGCCTCTACGAGCAGTACTTC.

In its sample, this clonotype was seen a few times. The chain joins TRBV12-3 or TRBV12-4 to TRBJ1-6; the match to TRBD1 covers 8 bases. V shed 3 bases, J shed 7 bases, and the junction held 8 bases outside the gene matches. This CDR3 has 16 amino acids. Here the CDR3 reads CASSLMPGGQNSPLHF. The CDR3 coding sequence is TGTGCCAGCAGTTTGATGCCAGGGGGCCAGAATTCACCCCTCCACTTT.

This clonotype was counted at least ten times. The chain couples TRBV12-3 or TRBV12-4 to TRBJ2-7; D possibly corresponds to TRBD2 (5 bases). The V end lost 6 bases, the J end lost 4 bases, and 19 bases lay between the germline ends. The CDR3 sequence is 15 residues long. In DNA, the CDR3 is TGTGCCAGCAGGTCGCCAGGAGGAGTTCCATACGAGCAGTACTTC. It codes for CASRSPGGVPYEQYF.

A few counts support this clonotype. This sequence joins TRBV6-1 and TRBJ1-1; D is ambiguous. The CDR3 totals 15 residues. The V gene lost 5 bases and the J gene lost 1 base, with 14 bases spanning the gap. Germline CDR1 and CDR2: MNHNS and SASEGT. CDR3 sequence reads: CASSPHYRENTEAFF. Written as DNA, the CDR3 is TGTGCCAGCAGTCCCCATTACAGAGAGAACACTGAAGCTTTCTTT.

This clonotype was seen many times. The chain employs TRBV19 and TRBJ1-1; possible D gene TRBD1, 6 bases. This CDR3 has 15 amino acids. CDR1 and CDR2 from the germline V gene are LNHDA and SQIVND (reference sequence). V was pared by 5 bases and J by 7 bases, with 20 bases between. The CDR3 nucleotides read TGTGCCAGTAGTGCGCTACAGGGAGCTAATAGTGAAGCTTTCTTT. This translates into CASSALQGANSEAFF.

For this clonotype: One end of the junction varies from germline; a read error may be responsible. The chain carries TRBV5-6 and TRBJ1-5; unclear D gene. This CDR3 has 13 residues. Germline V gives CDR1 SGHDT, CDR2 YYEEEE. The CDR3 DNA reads TGTTCCAGCAGCTTGGATCTGGGCGAGCCCCAGCATTTT. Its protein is CSSSLDLGEPQHF.

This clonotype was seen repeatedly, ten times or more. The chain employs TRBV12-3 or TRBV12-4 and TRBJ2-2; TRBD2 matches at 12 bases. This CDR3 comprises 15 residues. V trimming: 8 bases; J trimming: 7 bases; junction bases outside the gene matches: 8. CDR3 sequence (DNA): TGTGCCAGCGGAAGGACTAGCGGGATTGGCGGGGAGCTGTTTTTT. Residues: CASGRTSGIGGELFF.

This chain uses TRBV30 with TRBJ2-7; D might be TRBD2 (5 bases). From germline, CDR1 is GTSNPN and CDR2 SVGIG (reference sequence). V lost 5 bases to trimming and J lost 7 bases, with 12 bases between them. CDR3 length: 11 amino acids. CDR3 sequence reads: CAWATRREQYF. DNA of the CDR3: TGTGCCTGGGCAACCAGGAGGGAGCAGTACTTC.